This T cell receptor beta chain was sequenced in a study of cytomegalovirus exposure and HLA in healthy donors. In the study overall: Tens of millions of unique TCRs from HLA-typed donors made up an early data release. Notes on the study in general: In an earlier analysis, about 87% or about 30%: the productive usage of most TCR beta V segments.

All donors participated as healthy donors of bone marrow. V gave up 4 bases and J gave up 2 bases; unmatched junction bases: 4. The CDR3 runs 15 residues. Germline CDR1 MNHEY, CDR2 SVGAGI. Use of 60 Vbeta and 13 Jbeta primers characterized the PCR. Per the authors' pipeline: Counted up in a later analysis, unique TCR beta chains came to some 75 million, with around 12 million shared. Using immunoSEQ multiplex PCR, the repertoire was profiled, and TCRdb retains in-frame clones only, with some absent. V and J calls and clone size are those listed in that table; D and trimming were worked out from the DNA. The profile covers fewer than 90,000 clones, with more than 70% appearing a single time and 2.5% taken by the ten largest. In the case of this clone: The antigen is undetermined.

The receptor was isolated from a male donor in good health and CMV-seropositive. The sample comprised PBMCs. The rearrangement links TRBV6-5 to TRBJ2-1, with TRBD2 identical over 8 bases. The DNA for the CDR3 is TGTGCCAGCAGTTCGGCGGGAGGTACCTACAATGAGCAGTTCTTC. This codes for CASSSAGGTYNEQFF.